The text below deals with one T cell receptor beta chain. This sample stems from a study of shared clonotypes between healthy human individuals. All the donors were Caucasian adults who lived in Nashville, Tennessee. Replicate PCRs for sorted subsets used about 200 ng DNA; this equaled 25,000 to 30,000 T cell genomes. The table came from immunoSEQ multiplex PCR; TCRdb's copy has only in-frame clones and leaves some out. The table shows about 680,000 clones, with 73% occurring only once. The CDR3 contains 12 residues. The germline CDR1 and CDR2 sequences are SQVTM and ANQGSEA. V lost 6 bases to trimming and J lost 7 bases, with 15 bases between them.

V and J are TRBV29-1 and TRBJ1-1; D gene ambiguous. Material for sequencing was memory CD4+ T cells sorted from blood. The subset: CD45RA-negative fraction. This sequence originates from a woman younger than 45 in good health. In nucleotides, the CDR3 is TGCAGCGTCGTGGGAGGGTTCAGTGAAGCTTTCTTT. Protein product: CSVVGGFSEAFF.